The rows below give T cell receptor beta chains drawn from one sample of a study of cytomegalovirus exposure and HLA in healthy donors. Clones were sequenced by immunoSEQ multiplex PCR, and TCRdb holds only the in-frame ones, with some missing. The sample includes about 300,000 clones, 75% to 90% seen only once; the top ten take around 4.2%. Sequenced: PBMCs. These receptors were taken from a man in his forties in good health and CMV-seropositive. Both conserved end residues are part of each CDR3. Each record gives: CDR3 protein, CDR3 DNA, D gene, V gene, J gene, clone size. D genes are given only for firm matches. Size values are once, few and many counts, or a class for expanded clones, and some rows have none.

CASSRTGGDPNYGYTF	TGTGCCAGCAGCCGGACAGGGGGCGATCCCAACTATGGCTACACCTTC	TRBD1	TRBV11-2	TRBJ1-2	.
CASSLSEGYGYTF	TGCGCCAGCAGCCTGTCCGAGGGCTATGGCTACACCTTC	.	TRBV5-1	TRBJ1-2	.
CASSSQGMGYGYTF	TGTGCCAGCAGCTCACAGGGAATGGGCTATGGCTACACCTTC	.	TRBV14	TRBJ1-2	.
CASSPGGSGYEQYF	TGTGCCAGCAGTCCGGGGGGATCGGGCTACGAGCAGTACTTC	TRBD2	TRBV7-2	TRBJ2-7	.
CASSPPDRAYEQYF	TGCGCCAGCAGCCCCCCGGACAGAGCATACGAGCAGTACTTC	.	TRBV5-1	TRBJ2-7	.
CASSAGRGESSYNEQFF	TGTGCCAGCAGCGCCGGGAGGGGGGAGAGCTCCTACAATGAGCAGTTCTTC	TRBD2	TRBV9	TRBJ2-1	.
CATKRESSYNEQFF	TGTGCCACCAAGCGGGAGAGCTCCTACAATGAGCAGTTCTTC	TRBD2	TRBV19	TRBJ2-1	.
CSSSSLTDREGRSEAFF	TGTTCCAGCAGCTCCCTCACGGACAGGGAAGGGCGAAGTGAAGCTTTCTTT	TRBD1	TRBV7-9	TRBJ1-1	.
CASSPKGGEGYTF	TGTGCCAGCAGCCCCAAGGGAGGGGAGGGCTACACCTTC	.	TRBV5-4	TRBJ1-2	.
CASSSDRDNQPQHF	TGTGCCAGCAGCTCGGACAGGGACAATCAGCCCCAGCATTTT	TRBD1	TRBV7-9	TRBJ1-5	.
CASSQEPYSNQPQHF	TGCGCCAGCAGCCAAGAGCCCTATAGCAATCAGCCCCAGCATTTT	.	TRBV4-1	TRBJ1-5	.
CASSPETSGRDHEQFF	TGTGCCAGCAGCCCCGAGACTAGCGGGAGGGACCATGAGCAGTTCTTC	TRBD2	TRBV7-3	TRBJ2-1	.
CASSRQGEGQPQHF	TGCGCCAGCAGCCGACAGGGCGAAGGGCAGCCCCAGCATTTT	TRBD1	TRBV4-1	TRBJ1-5	.
CSVRDRANTGELFF	TGCAGCGTCCGAGACAGGGCAAACACCGGGGAGCTGTTTTTT	TRBD1	TRBV29-1	TRBJ2-2	.
CASSHERNTGELFF	TGTGCCAGCAGCCATGAGAGAAACACCGGGGAGCTGTTTTTT	.	TRBV11-1	TRBJ2-2	.
CASSQDIPTGRYEQYF	TGCGCCAGCAGCCAAGATATACCCACAGGGCGCTACGAGCAGTACTTC	.	TRBV4-1	TRBJ2-7	few
CASRPSMDTEAFF	TGTGCCAGCAGGCCAAGCATGGACACTGAAGCTTTCTTT	.	TRBV28	TRBJ1-1	.
CASIPGVGYSTEAFF	TGTGCCAGCATCCCGGGGGTAGGTTACAGCACTGAAGCTTTCTTT	.	TRBV7-2	TRBJ1-1	.
CSVVIQGNRVNYGYTF	TGCAGCGTTGTAATACAGGGTAACCGAGTAAACTATGGCTACACCTTC	.	TRBV29-1	TRBJ1-2	.
CASSKVIDRPSYEQYF	TGTGCCAGCAGCAAAGTTATCGACAGACCATCTTACGAGCAGTACTTC	.	TRBV21-1	TRBJ2-7	once
CASSMSGMGNQPQHF	TGTGCCAGTAGTATGTCGGGGATGGGCAATCAGCCCCAGCATTTT	.	TRBV19	TRBJ1-5	.
CSAGTGTDTQYF	TGCAGCGCCGGGACAGGGACAGATACGCAGTATTTT	TRBD1	TRBV29-1	TRBJ2-3	.
CASSVAWGPQNTEAFF	TGTGCCAGCAGCGTAGCTTGGGGGCCGCAGAACACTGAAGCTTTCTTT	.	TRBV9	TRBJ1-1	.
CASSRFGEQFF	TGTGCCAGCAGCCGATTCGGGGAGCAGTTCTTC	.	TRBV5-6	TRBJ2-1	.
CASSPARGTEAFF	TGCGCCAGCAGCCCAGCACGGGGCACTGAAGCTTTCTTT	.	TRBV4-1	TRBJ1-1	.
CATSGQGTTDTQYF	TGTGCCACCTCAGGACAGGGCACCACAGATACGCAGTATTTT	TRBD1	TRBV27	TRBJ2-3	.
CASRNGEWSHDTQYF	TGTGCCAGCAGGAACGGGGAATGGTCGCACGATACGCAGTATTTT	.	TRBV6-5	TRBJ2-3	.
CASRKNGGSGYTF	TGTGCCAGCAGAAAAAACGGGGGTAGTGGCTACACCTTC	.	TRBV28	TRBJ1-2	.
CASSPPRTRFAEQYF	TGTGCCAGCTCACCTCCGAGGACTAGATTCGCCGAGCAGTACTTC	TRBD2	TRBV18	TRBJ2-7	once
CASSDGSYEQYF	TGTGCCAGCAGTGATGGCAGCTACGAGCAGTACTTC	.	TRBV2	TRBJ2-7	.
CASSKQADNQPQHF	TGTGCCAGTAGCAAACAGGCCGACAATCAGCCCCAGCATTTT	.	TRBV19	TRBJ1-5	.
CASTSPGGAYEQYF	TGTGCCAGCACCTCCCCCGGGGGGGCTTACGAGCAGTACTTC	TRBD2	TRBV7-2	TRBJ2-7	.
CASSLSGDEQYF	TGTGCCAGCAGTTTATCGGGGGACGAGCAGTACTTC	.	TRBV28	TRBJ2-7	.
CASSFPTGATTNEKLFF	TGTGCCAGCAGTTTCCCCACAGGGGCCACAACTAATGAAAAACTGTTTTTT	TRBD1	TRBV28	TRBJ1-4	.
CASSLFGTSRYNEQFF	TGTGCCAGCAGTTTATTTGGGACTAGCAGGTACAATGAGCAGTTCTTC	TRBD2	TRBV27	TRBJ2-1	.
CAWNPGGNEQYF	TGTGCCTGGAACCCAGGGGGGAACGAGCAGTACTTC	.	TRBV30	TRBJ2-7	.
CASSPGQGWSEKLFF	TGTGCCAGTAGTCCCGGACAGGGTTGGAGTGAAAAACTGTTTTTT	TRBD1	TRBV19	TRBJ1-4	.
CATSSPGTDNHYGYTF	TGTGCCACCAGCAGCCCCGGGACAGACAATCACTATGGCTACACCTTC	TRBD1	TRBV15	TRBJ1-2	.
CAKGGLASHNEQFF	TGTGCCAAGGGGGGACTAGCGTCCCACAATGAGCAGTTCTTC	TRBD2	TRBV2	TRBJ2-1	.
CASKGIQRQGSEQYF	TGTGCCAGCAAGGGAATCCAGAGACAGGGGTCCGAGCAGTACTTC	TRBD1	TRBV6-5	TRBJ2-7	.
CASSLGGQGYGYTF	TGCGCCAGCAGCTTGGGGGGACAGGGATATGGCTACACCTTC	TRBD1	TRBV5-1	TRBJ1-2	.